The clone carrying this TCR beta chain has a count of ten or more. All patients picked for sequencing had shown, by flow cytometry, an expansion of CD8+CD57+ cells. The data were obtained in a study of CD8+CD57+ T cells in acquired aplastic anemia. CDR3 and TCR beta VDJ profiling relied on a genomic DNA template. TCRdb ran MiXCR on the reads and lists one entry per CDR3 protein. The table has approximately 59,000 distinct CDR3 sequences, approximately 54% seen once; the top ten hold less than 20%. The germline gives CDR1 SGHAT, CDR2 FQNNGV. This CDR3 contains 12 residues. Trimming cost V 4 bases and J 11 bases, with 14 bases left between them.

Sequencing used sorted CD4+, CD8+, or CD8+CD57+ T cells (not recorded which) from PBMCs. The TCR originated in a human donor with aplastic anemia. The J gene is TRBJ1-2, the V gene TRBV11-2; D not resolved. CDR3 loop: CASSSPYQQYTF. CDR3 coding DNA: TGTGCCAGCAGCTCCCCGTACCAACAGTACACCTTC.